One sample yielded the 23 T cell receptor beta chains listed below, sequenced in a study of blood T cell repertoires in COVID-19. The repertoire was sequenced with immunoSEQ multiplex PCR; TCRdb's copy has only in-frame clones and lacks some. The sample records around 60,000 clones, around 92% being singletons. The specimen was peripheral blood. The receptors originated from a man between 50 and 59 years old with active COVID-19.

This chain connects TRBV14 to TRBJ2-5; TRBD1 might be the D (5 bases). CDR1 is SGHDN, CDR2 FVKESK, per germline. Trimming left V 4 bases short and J 4 bases short, with 10 bases between. The CDR3 extends over 13 amino acids. The CDR3 DNA sequence: TGTGCCAGCAGCCGAGGACAACGAGAGACCCAGTACTTC. Translation gives CASSRGQRETQYF.

The chain employs TRBV24-1 and TRBJ2-3; D not resolved. There are 11 residues in the CDR3. Germline V gene sequence: CDR1 KGHDR, CDR2 SFDVKD. Trimming took off 7 bases at V and 6 bases at J, with 7 bases between the two ends. CDR3 residues: CATSVRDTQYF. CDR3 DNA: TGTGCCACCAGCGTCAGGGATACGCAGTATTTT.

The chain employs TRBV7-9 and TRBJ1-4; 10 bases are shared with TRBD1. Germline V CDR1 and CDR2: SEHNR, FQNEAQ (reference sequence). V trimming: 5 bases; J trimming: 8 bases; junction bases outside the gene matches: 5. CDR3 size: 14 residues. CDR3 nucleotides: TGTGCCAGCAGCCGGGACAGGGGTAGAGAAAAACTGTTTTTT. This codes for CASSRDRGREKLFF.

The rearrangement uses TRBV7-3 and TRBJ2-3, with no clear D. Looked up from germline, CDR1 is SGHTA and CDR2 is FQGTGA. V gave up 5 bases and J gave up 7 bases, with 13 bases separating them. The CDR3 is 13 residues long. The CDR3, as DNA: TGTGCCAGCAGCGACCCAGGAACAAATACGCAGTATTTT. It yields the protein CASSDPGTNTQYF.

The rearrangement links TRBV5-6 to TRBJ2-6; D gene uncertain. Germline V lookup: CDR1 SGHDT, CDR2 YYEEEE. The V gene lost 2 bases and the J gene lost 4 bases, with 4 bases spanning the gap. This CDR3 has 13 residues. The CDR3 loop is CASSFLGANVLTF. The CDR3 coding sequence is TGTGCCAGCAGCTTCCTCGGGGCCAACGTCCTGACTTTC.

The J gene is TRBJ1-2, the V gene TRBV27; 7 positions match TRBD1. The CDR3 has 14 amino acids. V dropped 5 bases and J dropped 7; count of bases not matched to a gene: 10. The germline V gene encodes CDR1 MNHEY and CDR2 SMNVEV (reference sequence). The CDR3 nucleotides read TGTGCCAGCAGTGGTGACGACAGGGTTTCTGGCTACACCTTC. Translation: CASSGDDRVSGYTF.

The V call is TRBV19, the J call TRBJ1-1; D gene ambiguous. Germline CDR1 LNHDA, CDR2 SQIVND (reference sequence). The CDR3 runs to 14 residues. V lost 0 bases and J 1 base, leaving 6 bases between the germline ends. For the CDR3, the DNA is TGTGCCAGTAGTATAGAACGCGGGAACACTGAAGCTTTCTTT. Translation gives CASSIERGNTEAFF.

This clone showed up just once. The chain carries TRBV2 and TRBJ2-7, with 8 bases fitting TRBD1. Germline assignment: CDR1 SNHLY and CDR2 FYNNEI. Trimming at V came to 4 bases and at J to 6 bases, leaving 11 bases not matched to a gene. CDR3 length: 15 residues. The CDR3: CASSALSGGKGEQYF. As DNA, the CDR3 is TGTGCCAGCAGTGCTTTGTCAGGGGGCAAGGGCGAGCAGTACTTC. Using reference TRBV2 and TRBJ2-7 for the parts outside the CDR3, the full variable domain is EPEVTQTPSHQVTQMGQEVILRCVPISNHLYFYWYRQILGQKVEFLVSFYNNEISEKSEIFDDQFSVERPDGSNFTLKIRSTKLEDSAMYFCASSALSGGKGEQYFGPGTRLTVT.

CDR3 residues: CASSWTVGTEAFF. The CDR3 DNA reads as TGTGCCAGCAGTTGGACAGTGGGGACTGAAGCTTTCTTT. V usage is TRBV27 and J usage is TRBJ1-1; TRBD1 is a possible D gene (6 bases). Trimming removed 4 bases from V and 5 bases from J, with 11 bases in between. The germline V gene has CDR1 MNHEY and CDR2 SMNVEV (reference sequence). The CDR3 loop spans 13 amino acids.

This chain links TRBV2 with TRBJ2-2, with 11 nucleotides matching TRBD2. CDR1 and CDR2 from the germline V gene are SNHLY and FYNNEI. The V and J ends lost 7 bases and 7 bases, in that order; junction bases with no gene match: 5. The CDR3 spans 14 residues. In nucleotides, the CDR3 is TGTGCCAGCACTTCTAGCGGGGGGAGCGGGGAGCTGTTTTTT. Translating it yields CASTSSGGSGELFF. The complete variable domain, with remaining parts taken from reference TRBV2 and TRBJ2-2, reads EPEVTQTPSHQVTQMGQEVILRCVPISNHLYFYWYRQILGQKVEFLVSFYNNEISEKSEIFDDQFSVERPDGSNFTLKIRSTKLEDSAMYFCASTSSGGSGELFFGEGSRLTVL.

The chain carries TRBV7-2 and TRBJ2-3; weak D call: TRBD1 (6 bases). The germline V gene has CDR1 SGHTA and CDR2 FQGNSA. V was cut by 1 base and J by 4 bases, with 12 bases left in between. The CDR3 has 15 residues. This CDR3 reads CASSLVGTLSDTQYF. CDR3 nucleotide sequence: TGTGCCAGCAGCTTAGTGGGGACATTATCAGATACGCAGTATTTT. Filled out from reference TRBV7-2 and TRBJ2-3, the complete variable domain reads GAGVSQSPSNKVTEKGKDVELRCDPISGHTALYWYRQSLGQGLEFLIYFQGNSAPDKSGLPSDRFSAERTGGSVSTLTIQRTQQEDSAVYLCASSLVGTLSDTQYFGPGTRLTVL.

This clone was seen once. The gene calls are TRBV3-1 (or the pseudogene TRBV3-2) and TRBJ1-1; D is perhaps TRBD1 (6 bases). V was clipped by 2 bases and J by 8 bases, with 15 bases between them. Germline V gives CDR1 LGHDT, CDR2 YNNKEL (reference sequence). The CDR3 consists of 14 residues. CDR3 DNA sequence: TGTGCCAGCAGCCAAACCCCGGACAGTCGCGAAGCTTTCTTT. Protein product: CASSQTPDSREAFF.

On this clone: This sample includes further DNA sequences coding for the same CDR3. The chain employs TRBV28 and TRBJ1-2; D is uncertain. The V end lost 2 bases, the J end lost 5 bases, and 6 bases lay between the germline ends. Germline loops: CDR1 MDHEN, CDR2 SYDVKM. The CDR3 is 12 amino acids. CDR3 region: CASSLGGYGYTF. The CDR3 DNA reads as TGTGCCAGCAGTTTAGGCGGATATGGCTACACCTTC.

This clone came up once. The chain joins TRBV2 to TRBJ2-2; a possible D gene is TRBD2 (7 bases). CDR1 SNHLY and CDR2 FYNNEI come from the germline V gene. V lost 8 bases and J lost 4, with 17 bases in between. The CDR3 consists of 15 residues. DNA of the CDR3: TGTGCCAGCGGACTGGGGGGGCCAGGCACCGGGGAGCTGTTTTTT. Translated: CASGLGGPGTGELFF.

The V gene is TRBV2, the J gene TRBJ2-2, with 11 positions matching TRBD2. CDR1 and CDR2 from the germline V gene are SNHLY and FYNNEI. V was pared by 5 bases and J by 6 bases, with 8 bases of the junction left unmatched. The CDR3 runs 16 residues. CDR3 loop: CASSKTLSGRAGELFF. CDR3 DNA sequence: TGTGCCAGCAGTAAAACTCTTAGCGGGAGGGCCGGGGAGCTGTTTTTT.

The V call is TRBV7-9, the J call TRBJ2-1, with D perhaps TRBD2 (5 bases). The ends were cut back, 2 bases at V and 9 bases at J, with 8 bases in the middle. The CDR3 extends over 12 amino acids. The V gene's germline CDR1 is SEHNR and CDR2 FQNEAQ (reference sequence). The CDR3, as DNA: TGTGCCAGCAGCTTAAGTGGAGGTGAGCAGTTCTTC. Protein: CASSLSGGEQFF.

This clone was picked up a small number of times. The rearrangement uses TRBV4-1 and TRBJ1-4, with D perhaps matching TRBD1 (5 bases). Germline CDR1 and CDR2: MGHRA and YSYEKL. V was shortened by 4 bases and J by 1 base, with 10 bases between the two germline ends. The CDR3 runs to 15 residues. DNA of the CDR3: TGCGCCAGCAGCCGCGCGGGGGGAACTAATGAAAAACTGTTTTTT. This gives the protein CASSRAGGTNEKLFF.

The V call is TRBV12-1, the J call TRBJ2-5; TRBD2 was called by the table and not checked on the DNA. TRBV12-1 is a listed pseudogene. The CDR3 has 16 residues. CDR3 sequence (DNA): TGTGCCAGCAGCCCTGTGGTCGGGACTAGTGACGAGACCCAGTACTTC. It translates to CASSPVVGTSDETQYF.

CDR3 amino acids: CASTLRQNSGYTF. For the CDR3, the DNA is TGTGCCAGCACCCTAAGACAGAATAGCGGCTACACCTTC. The chain is built from TRBV12-3 or TRBV12-4 and TRBJ1-2; tentatively, D is TRBD1 (5 bases). The CDR3 contains 13 residues. Deletions cut 7 bases from V and 8 bases from J, with 17 bases between.

This sequence joins TRBV3-1 (or the pseudogene TRBV3-2) and TRBJ2-1; 10 nucleotides match TRBD2. Germline lookup yields CDR1 LGHDT and CDR2 YNNKEL (reference sequence). V lost 1 base, J lost 2 bases, and 2 bases stayed unmatched. This CDR3 has 16 residues. Here the CDR3 DNA reads TGTGCCAGCAGCCAAGGGACTAGCGGAACCTACAATGAGCAGTTCTTC. Its translation: CASSQGTSGTYNEQFF.

The V and J genes are TRBV20-1 and TRBJ2-5; D is perhaps TRBD1 (5 bases). CDR3 length: 15 amino acids. Germline lookup yields CDR1 DFQATT and CDR2 SNEGSKA (reference sequence). V was pared by 3 bases and J by 5 bases, with 19 bases between. The DNA of the CDR3 is TGCAGTGCTAGTGGGTCAGGGCCCCCTAGGGAGACCCAGTACTTC. This translates into CSASGSGPPRETQYF.

This clone occurred once. The V gene is TRBV7-2, the J gene TRBJ2-2, with a weak D call TRBD1 (6 bases). Trimming pared 1 base from V and 9 bases from J, leaving 12 bases between. The CDR3 totals 14 residues. The germline CDR1 and CDR2 sequences are SGHTA and FQGNSA. The CDR3 sequence is CASSLGPQGRELFF. The CDR3 DNA is TGTGCCAGCAGCTTAGGGCCACAGGGCCGGGAGCTGTTTTTT.

This chain links TRBV30 with TRBJ2-7; perhaps TRBD1 as D (6 bases). The ends were cut back, 2 bases at V and 3 bases at J, with 11 bases in the middle. Germline V gene data show CDR1 as GTSNPN and CDR2 as SVGIG (reference sequence). The CDR3 runs 13 residues. The CDR3 sequence is CAWSTDRIYEQYF. Here the CDR3 DNA reads TGTGCCTGGAGTACCGACAGGATCTACGAGCAGTACTTC.